The following is a TCR beta chain sequence with its context. Its antigen is not known. The data derive from a study of T cell responses to AZD1222 COVID-19 vaccine. About the study: Pooling covered second doses at about 4 or about 12 weeks. Findings of the study overall: CD4 TCRs covered the whole spike, strongest at regions 160-218 and 743-854. Possibly, clonal diversity was underestimated; donors were largely white British and included more females.

CDR3 length: 14 residues. Germline loops: CDR1 MDHEN, CDR2 SYDVKM. V lost 8 bases, J lost 8 bases, and 12 bases stayed unmatched. Clones were read by immunoSEQ multiplex PCR, and TCRdb kept only the in-frame ones, dropping some. The data contain 160,000 or so clones, about 90% of them seen just once; the ten biggest clones take up around 2%. This material consisted of peripheral blood, taken on day 0 of AZD1222 vaccination. J is TRBJ2-1 and V is TRBV28, with 7 nucleotides matching TRBD1. The source of this sequence is an adult in good health. The DNA for the CDR3 is TGTGCCAGCGGAGGAATCAGGGGGAAGGATGAGCAGTTCTTC. Its protein is CASGGIRGKDEQFF.